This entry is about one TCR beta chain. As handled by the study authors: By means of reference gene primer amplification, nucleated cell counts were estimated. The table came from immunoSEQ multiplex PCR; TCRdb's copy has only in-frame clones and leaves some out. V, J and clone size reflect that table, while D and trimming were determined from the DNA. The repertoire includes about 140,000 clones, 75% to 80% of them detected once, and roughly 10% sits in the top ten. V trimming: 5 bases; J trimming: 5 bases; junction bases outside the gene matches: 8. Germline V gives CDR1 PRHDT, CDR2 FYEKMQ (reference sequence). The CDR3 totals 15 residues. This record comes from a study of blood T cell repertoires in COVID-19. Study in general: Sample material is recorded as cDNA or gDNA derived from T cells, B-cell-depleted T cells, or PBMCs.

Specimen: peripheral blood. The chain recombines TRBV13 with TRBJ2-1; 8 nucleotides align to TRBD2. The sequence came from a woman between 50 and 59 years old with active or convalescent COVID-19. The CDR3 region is CASSPGGGKHNEQFF. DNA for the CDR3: TGTGCCAGCAGCCCCGGGGGGGGGAAACACAATGAGCAGTTCTTC. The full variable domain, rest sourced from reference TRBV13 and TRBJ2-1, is AAGVIQSPRHLIKEKRETATLKCYPIPRHDTVYWYQQGPGQDPQFLISFYEKMQSDKGSIPDRFSAQQFSDYHSELNMSSLELGDSALYFCASSPGGGKHNEQFFGPGTRLTVL.